What follows is one TCR beta chain and its context. The antigen is undetermined. The record originates from a study of T cell repertoires in cytomegalovirus infection. Study background: Public TCR beta signatures provided an indication of both CMV infection and a matching HLA type. Notes on the study in general: Across the ex vivo response, the dominant clonotypes were HLA-C-restricted CMV-specific TCR beta clonotypes. The study identified carriers of CMV plus the relevant HLA from cumulative public TCR beta family frequency.

TCRdb reanalysed the reads using MiXCR and keeps one entry per CDR3 protein. The sample gives about 190,000 distinct CDR3 sequences, over 25% of which show up once; 30% to 35% is in the top ten. The CDR3 extends over 16 amino acids. The V and J ends lost 0 bases and 5 bases respectively, with 13 bases between them. CDR1 LNHDA and CDR2 SQIVND come from the germline V gene (reference sequence). The rearrangement links TRBV19 to TRBJ2-2; D may be TRBD2 (5 bases). The material sequenced was PBMCs. This receptor was obtained from a human donor in good health (CMV status not recorded). Some clones in this sample may be carry-over from other donors' samples. In DNA form, the CDR3 reads TGTGCCAGTAGTATAGAGAGCACCCGAGGGACCGGGGAGCTGTTTTTT. It codes for CASSIESTRGTGELFF. Based on the CDR3 plus reference TRBV19 and TRBJ2-2, the full variable domain is DGGITQSPKYLFRKEGQNVTLSCEQNLNHDAMYWYRQDPGQGLRLIYYSQIVNDFQKGDIAEGYSVSREKKESFPLTVTSAQKNPTAFYLCASSIESTRGTGELFFGEGSRLTVL.